These 15 T cell receptor beta chains were all obtained from the same sample, sequenced in a study of cytomegalovirus exposure and HLA in healthy donors (dated 2017 in TCRdb). Libraries were built with the immunoSEQ multiplex PCR assay. Held by TCRdb, this immuneACCESS table contains in-frame sequences only and omits some clones. Under half of the omission traces to an unresolved V gene where checked; the cause of the rest is unknown. In this sample the table shows 200,000 to 250,000 clones, 85% to 90% of which occur a single time. The top ten constitute 2.9% of the sample. Sequences were obtained from PBMCs. All receptors derive from a woman between 18 and 29 years old in good health and CMV-seronegative.

V usage is TRBV28 and J usage is TRBJ2-2; D not certain. The ends were cut back, 3 bases at V and 0 bases at J, with 17 bases in the middle. Per germline, CDR1 MDHEN and CDR2 SYDVKM. The CDR3 sequence is 18 residues long. CDR3 nucleotides: TGTGCCAGCAGTTTGTGGGTAATACAGAGCACGAACACCGGGGAGCTGTTTTTT. Its translation: CASSLWVIQSTNTGELFF.

The chain links TRBV5-8 to TRBJ1-4; D is perhaps TRBD1 (6 bases). The CDR3 has 16 residues. Per the germline V gene, CDR1 is SGHTS and CDR2 is YDEGEE. V shed 7 bases and J shed 4 bases, with 20 bases lying between them. CDR3 coding DNA: TGTGCCAGCGGTCATGCACGGGGGGCCTTTAATGAAAAACTGTTTTTT. Translating it yields CASGHARGAFNEKLFF. The variable domain in full, completed from reference TRBV5-8 and TRBJ1-4, reads EAGVTQSPTHLIKTRGQQATLRCSPISGHTSVYWYQQALGLGLQFLLWYDEGEERNRGNFPPRFSGRQFPNYSSELNVNALELEDSALYLCASGHARGAFNEKLFFGSGTQLSVL.

This clone was counted a single time. The chain's CDR3 is CAWSAGGGRSYEQYF. CDR3 coding DNA: TGTGCCTGGAGCGCTGGAGGCGGCCGGTCCTACGAGCAGTACTTC. The chain uses TRBV30 and TRBJ2-7; D is possibly TRBD2 (5 bases). Germline V gene data show CDR1 as GTSNPN and CDR2 as SVGIG (reference sequence). Trimming removed 3 bases from V and 1 base from J, with 16 bases in between. The CDR3 loop spans 15 amino acids.

V is TRBV29-1 and J is TRBJ1-1; 11 bases fit TRBD1. V lost 6 bases and J lost 4; bases outside the gene matches: 7. The CDR3 has 14 amino acids. CDR1 and CDR2 from the germline V gene are SQVTM and ANQGSEA. CDR3 in amino acids: CSVTRGQGATEAFF. DNA of the CDR3: TGCAGCGTGACCAGAGGACAGGGGGCCACTGAAGCTTTCTTT.

V and J are TRBV4-3 and TRBJ2-7; the match to TRBD1 covers 8 bases. After removal of 4 bases from V and 2 bases from J, the junction contained 7 bases not matched to a gene. Germline V gives CDR1 LGHNA, CDR2 YSLEER. The CDR3 has 15 amino acids. The CDR3 nucleotides read TGCGCCAGCAGCCGCGGACCGGGACAGGCCTACGAGCAGTACTTC. It yields the protein CASSRGPGQAYEQYF.

The gene calls are TRBV5-1 and TRBJ2-1; 8 bases agree with TRBD2. The germline gives CDR1 SGHRS, CDR2 YFSETQ. The CDR3 runs to 15 residues. Trimming cost V 2 bases and J 6 bases; bases outside gene matches: 7. CDR3 in DNA: TGCGCCAGCAGCTTAATAAAGCGGGAGTCCAATGAGCAGTTCTTC. This translates into CASSLIKRESNEQFF.

The gene calls are TRBV27 and TRBJ2-7, with 8 bases fitting TRBD1. Germline V gene lookup returns CDR1 MNHEY and CDR2 SMNVEV (reference sequence). V was pared by 5 bases and J by 3 bases, with 3 bases of the junction left unmatched. This CDR3 is 13 amino acids long. This CDR3 reads CASSRQGYYEQYF. The CDR3 nucleotides are TGTGCCAGCAGTCGACAGGGGTACTACGAGCAGTACTTC.

CDR3 region: CAWSVLGGDTQYF. The CDR3 DNA reads TGTGCCTGGAGTGTACTAGGGGGAGATACGCAGTATTTT. The rearrangement links TRBV30 to TRBJ2-3; D is perhaps TRBD1 (6 bases). The CDR3 loop spans 13 amino acids. Looked up from germline, CDR1 is GTSNPN and CDR2 is SVGIG (reference sequence). The V end was cut by 0 bases, the J end by 5 bases, with 9 bases between.

This clone was counted a few times. The CDR3 sequence is CASSAGINYGYTF. The CDR3 nucleotides read TGTGCCAGTAGTGCCGGTATTAACTATGGCTACACCTTC. J is TRBJ1-2 and V is TRBV19; no clear D. Germline V lookup: CDR1 LNHDA, CDR2 SQIVND (reference sequence). Trimming took off 5 bases at V and 1 base at J, with 8 bases between the two ends. The CDR3 covers 13 residues. The full variable domain, completed using reference TRBV19 and TRBJ1-2, is DGGITQSPKYLFRKEGQNVTLSCEQNLNHDAMYWYRQDPGQGLRLIYYSQIVNDFQKGDIAEGYSVSREKKESFPLTVTSAQKNPTAFYLCASSAGINYGYTFGSGTRLTVV.

The V gene is TRBV4-1, the J gene TRBJ1-1; unclear D gene. V was clipped by 3 bases and J by 5 bases, with 13 bases between them. The CDR3 consists of 14 residues. The germline V gene has CDR1 MGHRA and CDR2 YSYEKL. The CDR3 DNA follows: TGCGCCAGCAGCCAGCCCTCAAGGAGGACTGAAGCTTTCTTT. Amino acid sequence: CASSQPSRRTEAFF.

The chain links TRBV25-1 to TRBJ2-5, with 9 positions matching TRBD1. The CDR3 has 16 amino acids. The ends lost 4 bases at V and 5 bases at J; junction bases unmatched: 11. Looked up from germline, CDR1 is MGHDK and CDR2 is SYGVNS. The CDR3 region has the DNA TGTGCCAGCAGTGGGATGCTAAACAGGGGGCGGGAGACCCAGTACTTC. Translated: CASSGMLNRGRETQYF.

This chain's CDR3 is CASSSPSGAYEQYF. The CDR3 bases are TGTGCCAGCAGTTCTCCTAGCGGAGCCTACGAGCAGTACTTC. The chain couples TRBV28 to TRBJ2-7; 7 bases match TRBD2. Unmatched junction bases numbered 5, after V lost 4 bases and J lost 2 bases. CDR1 is MDHEN and CDR2 is SYDVKM in the germline V gene. The CDR3 sequence is 14 residues long.

V and J are TRBV13 and TRBJ2-1; D perhaps matches TRBD2 (5 bases). The CDR3 length is 13 residues. Germline V lookup: CDR1 PRHDT, CDR2 FYEKMQ (reference sequence). V was shortened by 4 bases and J by 5 bases, with 9 bases between the two germline ends. CDR3 DNA: TGTGCCAGCAGCTCAAGACTACACAATGAGCAGTTCTTC. It encodes CASSSRLHNEQFF.

The chain employs TRBV29-1 and TRBJ2-7; possible D gene TRBD2, 6 bases. Germline lookup yields CDR1 SQVTM and CDR2 ANQGSEA. The CDR3 sequence is 11 residues long. The V gene lost 8 bases and the J gene lost 2 bases, with 10 bases spanning the gap. The CDR3 protein is CSCGDTYEQYF. The CDR3 nucleotides read TGCAGCTGCGGGGATACCTACGAGCAGTACTTC.

The J gene is TRBJ2-1, the V gene TRBV19; 9 positions match TRBD2. The CDR3 length is 14 residues. The V gene's germline CDR1 is LNHDA and CDR2 SQIVND (reference sequence). V was clipped by 7 bases and J by 6 bases; unmatched bases: 7. The CDR3 region is CASKVGLATNEQFF. The CDR3 DNA is TGTGCCAGTAAAGTGGGACTAGCTACCAATGAGCAGTTCTTC. Full variable domain (outside the CDR3, taken from reference TRBV19 and TRBJ2-1): DGGITQSPKYLFRKEGQNVTLSCEQNLNHDAMYWYRQDPGQGLRLIYYSQIVNDFQKGDIAEGYSVSREKKESFPLTVTSAQKNPTAFYLCASKVGLATNEQFFGPGTRLTVL.